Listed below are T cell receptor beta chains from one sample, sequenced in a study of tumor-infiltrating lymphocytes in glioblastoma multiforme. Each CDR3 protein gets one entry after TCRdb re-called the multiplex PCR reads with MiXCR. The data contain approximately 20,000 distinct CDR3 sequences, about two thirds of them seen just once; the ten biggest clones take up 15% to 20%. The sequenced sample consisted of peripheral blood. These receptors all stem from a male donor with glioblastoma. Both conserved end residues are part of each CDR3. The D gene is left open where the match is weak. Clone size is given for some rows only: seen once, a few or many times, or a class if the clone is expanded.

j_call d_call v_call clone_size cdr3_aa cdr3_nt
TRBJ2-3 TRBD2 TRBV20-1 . CSASRLAGGPPDTQYF TGCAGTGCTAGCAGACTAGCGGGAGGGCCCCCAGATACGCAGTATTTT
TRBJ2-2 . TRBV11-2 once CGSSLRQTTGELFF TGTGGCAGCAGCCTGAGACAGACCACCGGGGAACTGTTTTTC
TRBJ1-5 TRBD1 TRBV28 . CASNLSQGPGQPQHF TGTGCCAGCAATTTATCACAGGGGCCAGGTCAGCCCCAGCATTTT
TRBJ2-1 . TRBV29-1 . CSVGSDYSNGQFF TGCAGCGTTGGGAGTGACTATTCGAATGGGCAGTTCTTC
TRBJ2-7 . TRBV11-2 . CASSPHVTQEQYF TGTGCCAGCAGCCCGCATGTTACCCAGGAGCAGTACTTC
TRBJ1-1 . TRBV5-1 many CASTETGGGAEAFF TGCGCCAGCACGGAGACAGGAGGGGGGGCTGAAGCTTTCTTT
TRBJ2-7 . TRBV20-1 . CSAMENSYKQYF TGCAGTGCTATGGAGAACTCCTACAAGCAGTACTTC
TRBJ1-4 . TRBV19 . CATSPQSGRGEKLFF TGTGCCACTAGTCCCCAATCCGGGAGGGGTGAAAAACTGTTTTTT
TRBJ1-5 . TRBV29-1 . CSEGDTDGGQPQHF TGCAGCGAGGGTGATACGGACGGAGGGCAGCCCCAGCATTTT
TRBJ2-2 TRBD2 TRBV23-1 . CASSQSGAALALTSGELFF TGCGCCAGCAGTCAATCTGGGGCAGCACTAGCGCTTACTTCCGGGGAGCTGTTTTTT
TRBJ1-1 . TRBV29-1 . CSGMTGFTEAFF TGCAGCGGAATGACAGGCTTCACTGAAGCTTTCTTT
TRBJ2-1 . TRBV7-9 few CASSFEGRGLNEQLF TGTGCCAGCAGCTTCGAGGGCCGAGGTCTCAATGAGCAGCTCTTC
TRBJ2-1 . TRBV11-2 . CASSLGTDGGNEQFF TGTGCCAGCAGCTTAGGTACCGATGGGGGAAATGAGCAGTTCTTC